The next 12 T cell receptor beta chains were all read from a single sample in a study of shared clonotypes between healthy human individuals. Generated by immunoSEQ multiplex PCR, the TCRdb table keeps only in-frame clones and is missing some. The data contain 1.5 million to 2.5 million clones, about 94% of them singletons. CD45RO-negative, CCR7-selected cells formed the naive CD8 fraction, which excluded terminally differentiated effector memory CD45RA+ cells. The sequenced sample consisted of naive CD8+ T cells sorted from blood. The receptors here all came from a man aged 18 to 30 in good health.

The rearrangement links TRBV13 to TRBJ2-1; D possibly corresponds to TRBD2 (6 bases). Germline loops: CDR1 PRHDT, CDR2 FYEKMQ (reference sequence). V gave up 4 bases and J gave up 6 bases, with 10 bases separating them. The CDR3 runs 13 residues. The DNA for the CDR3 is TGTGCCAGCAGCTCTGGGACTTCCAATGAGCAGTTCTTC. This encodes CASSSGTSNEQFF.

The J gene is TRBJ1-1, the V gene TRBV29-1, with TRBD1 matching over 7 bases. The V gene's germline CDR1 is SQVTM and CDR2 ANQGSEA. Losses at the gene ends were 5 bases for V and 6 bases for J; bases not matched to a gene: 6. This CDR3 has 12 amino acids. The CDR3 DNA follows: TGCAGCGTTTCAAAGGGACAGCCTGAAGCTTTCTTT. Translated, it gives CSVSKGQPEAFF.

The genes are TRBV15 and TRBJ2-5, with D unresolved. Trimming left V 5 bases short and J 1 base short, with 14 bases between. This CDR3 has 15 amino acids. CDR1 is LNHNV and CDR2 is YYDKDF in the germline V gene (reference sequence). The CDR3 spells CATSPDGQPQETQYF. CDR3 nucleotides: TGTGCCACCAGCCCCGATGGGCAACCCCAAGAGACCCAGTACTTC.

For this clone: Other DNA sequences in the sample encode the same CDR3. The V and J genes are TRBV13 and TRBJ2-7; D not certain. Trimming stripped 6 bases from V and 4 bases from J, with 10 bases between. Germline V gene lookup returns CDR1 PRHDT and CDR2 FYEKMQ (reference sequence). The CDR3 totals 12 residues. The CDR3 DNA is TGTGCCAGCAGTCAAGGCTTATACGAGCAGTACTTC. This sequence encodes CASSQGLYEQYF.

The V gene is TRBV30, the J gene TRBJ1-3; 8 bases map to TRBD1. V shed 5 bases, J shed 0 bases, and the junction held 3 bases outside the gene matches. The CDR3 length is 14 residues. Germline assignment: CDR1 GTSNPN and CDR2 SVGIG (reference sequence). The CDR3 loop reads CAWDRGNSGNTIYF. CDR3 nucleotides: TGTGCCTGGGACAGGGGCAACTCTGGAAACACCATATATTTT.

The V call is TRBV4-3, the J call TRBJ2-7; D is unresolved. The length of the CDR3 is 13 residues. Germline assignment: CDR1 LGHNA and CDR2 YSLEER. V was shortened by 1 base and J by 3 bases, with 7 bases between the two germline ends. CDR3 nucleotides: TGCGCCAGCAGCCAAGGGTACAACTACGAGCAGTACTTC. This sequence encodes CASSQGYNYEQYF.

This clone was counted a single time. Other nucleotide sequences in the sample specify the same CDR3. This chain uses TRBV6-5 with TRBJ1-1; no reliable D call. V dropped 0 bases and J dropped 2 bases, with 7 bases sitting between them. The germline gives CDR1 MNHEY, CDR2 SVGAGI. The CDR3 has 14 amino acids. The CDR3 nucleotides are TGTGCCAGCAGTTACTCGGGCAGTAACACTGAAGCTTTCTTT. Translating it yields CASSYSGSNTEAFF.

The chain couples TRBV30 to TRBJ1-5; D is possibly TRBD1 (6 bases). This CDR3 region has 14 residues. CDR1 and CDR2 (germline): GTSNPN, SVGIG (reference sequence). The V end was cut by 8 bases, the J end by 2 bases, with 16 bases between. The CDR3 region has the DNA TGTGCCCAAAAGCCAGGGGCCGGCAATCAGCCCCAGCATTTT. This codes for CAQKPGAGNQPQHF.

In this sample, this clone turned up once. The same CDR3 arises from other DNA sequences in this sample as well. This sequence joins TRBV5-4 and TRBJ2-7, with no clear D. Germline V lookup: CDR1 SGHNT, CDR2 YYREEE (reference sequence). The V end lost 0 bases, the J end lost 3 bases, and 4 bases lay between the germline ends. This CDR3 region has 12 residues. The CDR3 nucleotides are TGTGCCAGCAGCTTGGGAGACTACGAGCAGTACTTC. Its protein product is CASSLGDYEQYF.

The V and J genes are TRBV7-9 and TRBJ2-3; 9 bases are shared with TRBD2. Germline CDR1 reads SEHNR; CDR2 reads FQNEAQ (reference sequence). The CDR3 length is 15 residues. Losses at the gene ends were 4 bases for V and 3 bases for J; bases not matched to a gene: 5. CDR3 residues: CASSSREGGTDTQYF. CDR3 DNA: TGTGCCAGCAGCTCGCGGGAGGGGGGAACAGATACGCAGTATTTT.

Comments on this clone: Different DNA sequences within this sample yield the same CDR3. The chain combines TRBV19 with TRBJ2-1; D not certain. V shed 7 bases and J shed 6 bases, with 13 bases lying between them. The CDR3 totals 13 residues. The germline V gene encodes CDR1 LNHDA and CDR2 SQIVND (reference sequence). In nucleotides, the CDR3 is TGTGCCAGTACTCTTCTTGGAACCAATGAGCAGTTCTTC. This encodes CASTLLGTNEQFF.

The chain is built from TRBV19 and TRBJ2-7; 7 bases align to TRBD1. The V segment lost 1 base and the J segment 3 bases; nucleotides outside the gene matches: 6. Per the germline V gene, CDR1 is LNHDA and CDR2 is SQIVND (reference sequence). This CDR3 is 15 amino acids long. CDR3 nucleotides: TGTGCCAGTAGTATAGGACAGGGATACTTCTACGAGCAGTACTTC. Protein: CASSIGQGYFYEQYF.